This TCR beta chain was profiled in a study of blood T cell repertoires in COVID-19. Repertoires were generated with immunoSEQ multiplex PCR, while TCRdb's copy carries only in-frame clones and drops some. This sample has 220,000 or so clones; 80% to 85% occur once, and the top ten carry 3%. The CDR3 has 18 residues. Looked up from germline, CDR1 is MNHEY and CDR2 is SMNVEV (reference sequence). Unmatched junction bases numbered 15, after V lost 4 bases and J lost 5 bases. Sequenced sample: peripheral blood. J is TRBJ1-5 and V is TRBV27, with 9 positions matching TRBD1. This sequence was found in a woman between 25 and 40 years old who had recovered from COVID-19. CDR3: CASSSTYVDDRGDQPQHF. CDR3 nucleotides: TGTGCCAGCAGTTCCACTTACGTCGATGACAGGGGGGATCAGCCCCAGCATTTT.